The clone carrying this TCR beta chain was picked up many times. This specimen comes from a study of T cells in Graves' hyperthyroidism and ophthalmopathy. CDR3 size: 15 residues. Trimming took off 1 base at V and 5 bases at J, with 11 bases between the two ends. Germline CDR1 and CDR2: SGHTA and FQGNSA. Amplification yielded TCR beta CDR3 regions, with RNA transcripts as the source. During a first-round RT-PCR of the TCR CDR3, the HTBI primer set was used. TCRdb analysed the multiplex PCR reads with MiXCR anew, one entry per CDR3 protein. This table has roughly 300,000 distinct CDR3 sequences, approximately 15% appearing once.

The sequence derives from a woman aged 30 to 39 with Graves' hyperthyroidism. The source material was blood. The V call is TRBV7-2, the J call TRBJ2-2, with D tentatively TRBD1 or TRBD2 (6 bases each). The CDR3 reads CASSLDRAGTGELFF. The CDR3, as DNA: TGTGCCAGCAGCTTAGACAGGGCGGGGACCGGGGAGCTGTTTTTT.